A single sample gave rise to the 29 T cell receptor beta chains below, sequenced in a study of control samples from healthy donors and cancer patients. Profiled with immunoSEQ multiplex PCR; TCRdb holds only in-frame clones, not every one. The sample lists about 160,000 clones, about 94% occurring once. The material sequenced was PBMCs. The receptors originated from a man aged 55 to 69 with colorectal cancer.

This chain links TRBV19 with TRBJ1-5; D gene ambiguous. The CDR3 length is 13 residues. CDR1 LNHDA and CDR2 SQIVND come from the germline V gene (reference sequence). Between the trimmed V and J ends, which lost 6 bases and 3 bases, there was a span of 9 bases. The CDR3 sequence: CASSRSYNQPQHF. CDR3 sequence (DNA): TGTGCCAGTAGCAGGTCCTACAATCAGCCCCAGCATTTT.

The CDR3 sequence: CASSIGTGRSGANVLTF. The CDR3 region has the DNA TGTGCCAGTAGTATTGGGACAGGGCGCTCTGGGGCCAACGTCCTGACTTTC. V is TRBV19 and J is TRBJ2-6, with 9 bases fitting TRBD1. Trimming cost V 3 bases and J 0 bases; bases outside gene matches: 3. The germline V gene encodes CDR1 LNHDA and CDR2 SQIVND (reference sequence). The CDR3 loop spans 17 amino acids.

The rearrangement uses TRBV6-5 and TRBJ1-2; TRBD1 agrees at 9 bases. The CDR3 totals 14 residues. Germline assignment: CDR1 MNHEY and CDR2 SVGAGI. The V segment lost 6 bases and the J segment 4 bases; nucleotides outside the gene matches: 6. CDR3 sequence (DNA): TGTGCCAGCAGGGGGACAGGGTCCCTCTATGGCTACACCTTC. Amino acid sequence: CASRGTGSLYGYTF.

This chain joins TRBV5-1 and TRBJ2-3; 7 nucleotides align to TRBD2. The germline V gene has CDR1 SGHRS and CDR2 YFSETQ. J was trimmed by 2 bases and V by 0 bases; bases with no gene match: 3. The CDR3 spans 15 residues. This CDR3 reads CASSLGAGDTDTQYF. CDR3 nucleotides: TGCGCCAGCAGCTTGGGCGCGGGGGACACAGATACGCAGTATTTT. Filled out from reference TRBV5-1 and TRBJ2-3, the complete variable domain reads KAGVTQTPRYLIKTRGQQVTLSCSPISGHRSVSWYQQTPGQGLQFLFEYFSETQRNKGNFPGRFSGRQFSNSRSEMNVSTLELGDSALYLCASSLGAGDTDTQYFGPGTRLTVL.

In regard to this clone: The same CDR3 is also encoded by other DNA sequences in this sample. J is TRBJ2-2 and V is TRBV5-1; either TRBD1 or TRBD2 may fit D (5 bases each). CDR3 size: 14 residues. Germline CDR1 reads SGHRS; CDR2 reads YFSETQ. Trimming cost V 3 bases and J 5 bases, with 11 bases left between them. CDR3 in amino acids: CASSSGGRTGELFF. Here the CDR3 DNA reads TGCGCCAGCAGCTCTGGGGGAAGGACCGGGGAGCTGTTTTTT.

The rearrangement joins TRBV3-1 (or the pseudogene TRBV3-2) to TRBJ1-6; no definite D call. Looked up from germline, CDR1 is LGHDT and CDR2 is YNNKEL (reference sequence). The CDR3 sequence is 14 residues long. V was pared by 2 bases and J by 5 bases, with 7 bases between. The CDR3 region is CASSQIPDNSPLHF. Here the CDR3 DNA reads TGTGCCAGCAGCCAAATCCCGGATAATTCACCCCTCCACTTT.

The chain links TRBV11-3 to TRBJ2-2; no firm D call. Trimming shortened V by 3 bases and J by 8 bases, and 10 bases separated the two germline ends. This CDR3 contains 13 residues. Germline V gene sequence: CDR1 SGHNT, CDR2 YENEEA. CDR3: CASSLTHQGELFF. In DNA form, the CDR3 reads TGTGCCAGCAGCTTGACTCACCAAGGGGAGCTGTTTTTT.

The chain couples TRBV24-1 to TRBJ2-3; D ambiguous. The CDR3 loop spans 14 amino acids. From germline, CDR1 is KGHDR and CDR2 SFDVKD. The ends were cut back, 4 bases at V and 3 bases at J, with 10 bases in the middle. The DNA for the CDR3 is TGTGCCACCAGTGACCCGGCCACTACAGATACGCAGTATTTT. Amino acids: CATSDPATTDTQYF.

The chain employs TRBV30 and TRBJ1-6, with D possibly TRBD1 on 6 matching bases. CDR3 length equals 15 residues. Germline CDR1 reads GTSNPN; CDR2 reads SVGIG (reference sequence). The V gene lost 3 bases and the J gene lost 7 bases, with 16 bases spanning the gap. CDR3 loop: CAWSRGGGRNSPLHF. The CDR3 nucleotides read TGTGCCTGGAGCCGCGGCGGGGGGCGAAATTCACCCCTCCACTTT.

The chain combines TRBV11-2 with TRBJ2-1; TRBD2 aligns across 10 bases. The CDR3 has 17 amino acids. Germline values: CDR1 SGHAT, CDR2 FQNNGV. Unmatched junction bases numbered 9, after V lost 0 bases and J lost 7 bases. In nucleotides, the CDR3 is TGTGCCAGCAGCTTAGATCAGACAGCGGGGGGGCTAAATGAGCAGTTCTTC. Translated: CASSLDQTAGGLNEQFF.

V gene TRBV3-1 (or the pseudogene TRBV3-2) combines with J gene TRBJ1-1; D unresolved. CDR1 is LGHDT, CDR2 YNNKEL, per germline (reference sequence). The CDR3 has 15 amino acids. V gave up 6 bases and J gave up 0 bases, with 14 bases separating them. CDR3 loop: CASSQEVAVNTEAFF. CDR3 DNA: TGTGCCAGCAGTCAGGAGGTGGCGGTGAACACTGAAGCTTTCTTT.

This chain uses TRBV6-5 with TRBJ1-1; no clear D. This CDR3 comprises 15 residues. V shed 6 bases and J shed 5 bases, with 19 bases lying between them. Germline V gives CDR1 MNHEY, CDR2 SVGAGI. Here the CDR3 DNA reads TGTGCCAGCAGGGTGCCGGGCCCTGGTGGGACTGAAGCTTTCTTT. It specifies CASRVPGPGGTEAFF.

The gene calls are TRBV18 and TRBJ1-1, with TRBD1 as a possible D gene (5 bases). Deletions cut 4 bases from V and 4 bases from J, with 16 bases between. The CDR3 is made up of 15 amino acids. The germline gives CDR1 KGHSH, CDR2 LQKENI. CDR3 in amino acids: CASSLLDGGGTEAFF. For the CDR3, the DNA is TGTGCCAGCTCACTATTAGACGGGGGAGGCACTGAAGCTTTCTTT.

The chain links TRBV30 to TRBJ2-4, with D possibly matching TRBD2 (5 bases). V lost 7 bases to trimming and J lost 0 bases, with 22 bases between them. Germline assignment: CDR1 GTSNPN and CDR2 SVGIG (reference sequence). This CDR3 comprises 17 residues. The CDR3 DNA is TGTGCCTCGACCGTTACGGGAAAGTCCGTAGCCAAAAACATTCAGTACTTC. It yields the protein CASTVTGKSVAKNIQYF.

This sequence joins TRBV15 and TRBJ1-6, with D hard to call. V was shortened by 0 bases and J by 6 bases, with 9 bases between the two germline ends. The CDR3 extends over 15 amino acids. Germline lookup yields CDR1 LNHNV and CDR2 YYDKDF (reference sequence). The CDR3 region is CATSRDRASNSPLHF. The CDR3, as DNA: TGTGCCACCAGCAGAGATAGAGCGAGTAATTCACCCCTCCACTTT.

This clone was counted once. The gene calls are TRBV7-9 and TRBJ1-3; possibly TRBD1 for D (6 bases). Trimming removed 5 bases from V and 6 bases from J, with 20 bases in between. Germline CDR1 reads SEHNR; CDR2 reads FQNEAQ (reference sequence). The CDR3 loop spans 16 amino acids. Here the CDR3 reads CASSPMRGALVNTIYF. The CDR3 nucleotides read TGTGCCAGCAGCCCGATGCGGGGGGCGCTTGTAAACACCATATATTTT. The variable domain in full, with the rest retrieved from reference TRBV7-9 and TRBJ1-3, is DTGVSQNPRHKITKRGQNVTFRCDPISEHNRLYWYRQTLGQGPEFLTYFQNEAQLEKSRLLSDRFSAERPKGSFSTLEIQRTEQGDSAMYLCASSPMRGALVNTIYFGEGSWLTVV.

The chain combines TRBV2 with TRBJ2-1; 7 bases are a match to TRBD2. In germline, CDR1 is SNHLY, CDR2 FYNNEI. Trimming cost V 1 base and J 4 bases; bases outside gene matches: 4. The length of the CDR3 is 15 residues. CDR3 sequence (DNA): TGTGCCAGCAGTGAAGGAGGACTAGAATACAATGAGCAGTTCTTC. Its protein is CASSEGGLEYNEQFF.

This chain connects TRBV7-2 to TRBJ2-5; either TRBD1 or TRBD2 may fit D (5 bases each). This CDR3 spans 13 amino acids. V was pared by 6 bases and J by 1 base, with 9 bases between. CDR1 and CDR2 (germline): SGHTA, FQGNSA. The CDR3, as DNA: TGTGCCAGCAGGAGGGGCCCCCAAGAGACCCAGTACTTC. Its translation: CASRRGPQETQYF.

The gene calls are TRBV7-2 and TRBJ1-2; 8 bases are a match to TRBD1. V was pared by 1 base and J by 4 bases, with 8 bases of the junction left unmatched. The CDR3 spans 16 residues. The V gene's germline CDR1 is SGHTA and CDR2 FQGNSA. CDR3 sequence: CASSLEQGEGVYGYTF. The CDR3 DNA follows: TGTGCCAGCAGCTTAGAACAGGGGGAAGGGGTCTATGGCTACACCTTC. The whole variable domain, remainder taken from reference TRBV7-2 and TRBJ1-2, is GAGVSQSPSNKVTEKGKDVELRCDPISGHTALYWYRQSLGQGLEFLIYFQGNSAPDKSGLPSDRFSAERTGGSVSTLTIQRTQQEDSAVYLCASSLEQGEGVYGYTFGSGTRLTVV.

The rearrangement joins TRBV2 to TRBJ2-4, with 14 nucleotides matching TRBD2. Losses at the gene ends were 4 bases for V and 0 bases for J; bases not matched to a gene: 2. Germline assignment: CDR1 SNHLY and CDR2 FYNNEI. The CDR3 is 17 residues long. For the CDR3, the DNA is TGTGCCAGCAGTGGGACTAGCGGGGGGCTAGCCAAAAACATTCAGTACTTC. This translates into CASSGTSGGLAKNIQYF.

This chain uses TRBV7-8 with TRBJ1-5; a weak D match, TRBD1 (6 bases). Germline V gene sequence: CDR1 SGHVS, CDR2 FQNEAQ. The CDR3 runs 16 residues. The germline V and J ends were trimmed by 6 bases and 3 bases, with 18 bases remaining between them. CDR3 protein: CASSSQTGLVNQPQHF. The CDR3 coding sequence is TGTGCCAGCAGTTCCCAAACAGGGTTGGTCAATCAGCCCCAGCATTTT.

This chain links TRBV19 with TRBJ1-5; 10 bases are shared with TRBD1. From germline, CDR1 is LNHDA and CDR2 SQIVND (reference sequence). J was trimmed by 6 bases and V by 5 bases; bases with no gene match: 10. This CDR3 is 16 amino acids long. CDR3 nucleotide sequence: TGTGCCAGTAGTCGCCTTAACGACAGGGGGCTTCAGCCCCAGCATTTT. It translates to CASSRLNDRGLQPQHF.

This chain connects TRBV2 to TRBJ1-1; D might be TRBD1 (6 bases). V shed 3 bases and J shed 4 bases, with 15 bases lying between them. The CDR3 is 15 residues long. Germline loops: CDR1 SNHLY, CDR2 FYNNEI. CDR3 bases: TGTGCCAGCAGTGACGACCTCAGGGGTAGCACTGAAGCTTTCTTT. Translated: CASSDDLRGSTEAFF.

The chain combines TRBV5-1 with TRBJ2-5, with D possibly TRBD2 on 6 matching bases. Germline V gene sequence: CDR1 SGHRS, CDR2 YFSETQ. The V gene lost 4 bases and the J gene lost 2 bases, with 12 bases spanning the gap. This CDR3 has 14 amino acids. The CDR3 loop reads CASSPGDSQETQYF. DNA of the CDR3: TGCGCCAGCAGCCCCGGGGACTCTCAAGAGACCCAGTACTTC.

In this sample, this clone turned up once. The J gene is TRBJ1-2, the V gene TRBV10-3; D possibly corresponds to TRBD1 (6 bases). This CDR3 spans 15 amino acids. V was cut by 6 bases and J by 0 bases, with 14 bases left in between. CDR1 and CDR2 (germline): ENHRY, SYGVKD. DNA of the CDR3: TGTGCCATCAGCACGACAGGAGTTACTAACTATGGCTACACCTTC. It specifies CAISTTGVTNYGYTF.

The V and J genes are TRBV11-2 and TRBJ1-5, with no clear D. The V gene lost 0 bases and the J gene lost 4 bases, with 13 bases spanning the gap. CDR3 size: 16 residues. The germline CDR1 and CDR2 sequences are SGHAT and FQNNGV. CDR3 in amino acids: CASSLDGNSPNQPQHF. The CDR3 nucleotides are TGTGCCAGCAGCTTAGATGGGAACAGTCCTAATCAGCCCCAGCATTTT.

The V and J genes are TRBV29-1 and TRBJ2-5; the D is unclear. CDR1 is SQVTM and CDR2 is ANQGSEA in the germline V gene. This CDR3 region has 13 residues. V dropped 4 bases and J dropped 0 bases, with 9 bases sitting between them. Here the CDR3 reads CSVALADQETQYF. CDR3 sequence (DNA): TGCAGCGTTGCATTGGCAGACCAAGAGACCCAGTACTTC.

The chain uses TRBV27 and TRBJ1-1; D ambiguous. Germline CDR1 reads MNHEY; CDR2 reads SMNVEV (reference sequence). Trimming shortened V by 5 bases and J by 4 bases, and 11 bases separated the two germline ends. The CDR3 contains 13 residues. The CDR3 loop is CASSPRGGTEAFF. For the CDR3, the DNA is TGTGCCAGCAGTCCCCGGGGTGGCACTGAAGCTTTCTTT.

The CDR3 region is CASSDVAGSYGYTF. The CDR3 coding sequence is TGTGCCAGCAGTGACGTGGCAGGGAGCTATGGCTACACCTTC. The J gene is TRBJ1-2, the V gene TRBV25-1; a weak D match, TRBD1 (5 bases). The germline CDR1 and CDR2 sequences are MGHDK and SYGVNS. Trimming removed 3 bases at V and 4 bases at J, with 12 bases between. CDR3 length: 14 residues.